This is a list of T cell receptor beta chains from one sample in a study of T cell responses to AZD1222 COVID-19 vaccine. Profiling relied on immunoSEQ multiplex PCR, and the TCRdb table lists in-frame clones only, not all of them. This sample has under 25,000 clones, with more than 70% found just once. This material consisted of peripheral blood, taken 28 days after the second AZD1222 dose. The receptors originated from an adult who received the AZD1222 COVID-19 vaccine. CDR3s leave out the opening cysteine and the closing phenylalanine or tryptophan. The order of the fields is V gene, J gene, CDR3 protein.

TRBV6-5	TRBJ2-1	ASRATEKQF
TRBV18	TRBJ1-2	ASSPTGGAPGYT
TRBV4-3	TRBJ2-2	ASSQEYRVTGELF
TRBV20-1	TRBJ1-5	SAPRGYQQH
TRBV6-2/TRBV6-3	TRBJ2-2	ASSSPVLSLRLF
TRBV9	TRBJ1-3	ASSVADRGTGNTIY
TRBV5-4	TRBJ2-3	ASSFGQSTDTQY
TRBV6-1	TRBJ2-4	ASSEGQGLAKNIQY
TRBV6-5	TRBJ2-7	ASLTAGGASGEQY
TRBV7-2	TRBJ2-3	ASSLVSRTTDTQY
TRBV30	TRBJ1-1	AWRATAEQNTEAF
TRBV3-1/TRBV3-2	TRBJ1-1	ASSRWDRGLMNTEAF
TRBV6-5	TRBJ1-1	ASSYSENTEAF
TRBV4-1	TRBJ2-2	ASRSSGLTGELF
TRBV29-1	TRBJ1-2	SGRQDYGYT
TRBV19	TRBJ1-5	ASSFLQGAVAHSYSNQPQH
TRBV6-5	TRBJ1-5	ASSLDGLDNQPQH
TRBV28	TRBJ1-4	ASSLAPREKLF
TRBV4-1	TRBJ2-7	ASSQSSFQRGGRASYEQY
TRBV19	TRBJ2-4	ASRPGLAGVGVEVNIQY
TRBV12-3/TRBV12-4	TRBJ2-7	ASSLEVVEQY
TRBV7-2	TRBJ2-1	ASSLDKSSYNEQF
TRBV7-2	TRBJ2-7	ASSLVSEYEQY
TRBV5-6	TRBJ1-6	ASSLALGLNSPLH
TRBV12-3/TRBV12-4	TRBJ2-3	ASSFGGTDTQY
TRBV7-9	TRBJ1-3	ASSVQGLDTIY
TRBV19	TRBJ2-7	ASSIAGQNFYEQY
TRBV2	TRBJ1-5	ASMKGSNQPQH
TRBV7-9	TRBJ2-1	ASSLAQGKHNEQF